This T cell receptor (beta chain) was observed in a study of blood T cell repertoires in COVID-19. At the level of the study: Sites in the United States, Italy and Spain provided acute and convalescent COVID-19 samples. The analysed material was cDNA or gDNA that came from T cells, B-cell-depleted T cells, or PBMCs.

Authors' methods: Nucleated cell counts were estimated from reference gene primer amplification. Profiled with immunoSEQ multiplex PCR; TCRdb holds only in-frame clones, not every one. For V, J and clone size, that table is used; D and trimming come from the DNA. The sample shows some 320,000 clones, approximately 81% of them seen only once. Contact with a PCR-confirmed or clinician-diagnosed COVID-19 case occurred within 2 weeks of entry. V dropped 6 bases and J dropped 5; count of bases not matched to a gene: 3. Germline-derived CDR1 and CDR2 are ENHRY and SYGVKD. The CDR3 is made up of 13 amino acids.

The sequenced sample was PBMCs or T cells enriched from blood (not recorded which). The chain combines TRBV10-3 with TRBJ1-5, with 8 bases fitting TRBD1. The receptor was derived from a woman in her 30s who had been exposed to COVID-19. CDR3: CAISLDRDQPQHF. The DNA for the CDR3 is TGTGCCATCAGCCTGGACAGGGATCAGCCCCAGCATTTT.